Many counts were recorded for the clone carrying this T cell receptor (beta chain). Its matching antigen is unknown. The second PCR ran about 6 to 11 cycles with a sample-barcoded 5' primer and J-beta primers. Each CDR3 protein is one row after TCRdb ran MiXCR on the 5' RACE reads. Counted here are 2 million or so distinct CDR3 sequences, about 49% occurring once; the ten biggest clones make up less than 2.5%. After removal of 3 bases from V and 1 base from J, the junction contained 1 base not matched to a gene. Germline lookup yields CDR1 LGHNA and CDR2 YSLEER. This CDR3 comprises 15 residues. The donors, all healthy, were Caucasians living in Russia, aged about 6 to 90. With each sample, at least 6 micrograms of total RNA were extracted. This sample is part of a study of blood T cells in healthy people across ages. The study's findings and limits: More naive CD4+ cells and higher diversity were found in long-lived than in aged donors.

The V call is TRBV4-3, the J call TRBJ2-1, with 9 bases that match TRBD1. This TCR was sampled from a woman between 40 and 55 years old in good health. Sequenced: blood. The CDR3: CASSQTGGSYNEQFF. The CDR3 bases are TGCGCCAGCAGCCAGACAGGGGGATCCTACAATGAGCAGTTCTTC.